One sample yielded the 27 T cell receptor beta chains listed below, sequenced in a study of blood T cell repertoires in COVID-19. Using immunoSEQ multiplex PCR, the repertoire was profiled, and TCRdb retains in-frame clones only, with some absent. This table holds 150,000 to 200,000 clones, roughly four fifths found once. Sequences were obtained from PBMCs or T cells enriched from blood (not recorded which). All receptors derive from a man aged 50 or older who had recovered from COVID-19.

This chain uses TRBV5-1 with TRBJ2-1, with 9 bases identical to TRBD2. The CDR3 runs 15 residues. V lost 3 bases and J lost 7; bases outside the gene matches: 8. CDR1 and CDR2 from the germline V gene are SGHRS and YFSETQ. CDR3 residues: CASSSIAGVGNEQFF. CDR3 nucleotide sequence: TGCGCCAGCAGCTCCATAGCGGGAGTGGGGAATGAGCAGTTCTTC.

The CDR3 loop reads CASSLSVGMNYGYTF. CDR3 in DNA: TGTGCCAGCAGCTTATCGGTGGGCATGAACTATGGCTACACCTTC. This rearrangement joins TRBV7-2 to TRBJ1-2; D unclear. Germline values: CDR1 SGHTA, CDR2 FQGNSA. V was shortened by 2 bases and J by 2 bases, with 12 bases between the two germline ends. This CDR3 is 15 amino acids long.

This CDR3 is CASSLSGTGDAYTQYF. For the CDR3, the DNA is TGTGCCAGCAGTTTGTCCGGGACAGGGGATGCATATACGCAGTATTTT. The V call is TRBV28, the J call TRBJ2-3, with 10 nucleotides matching TRBD1. Losses at the gene ends were 3 bases for V and 7 bases for J; bases not matched to a gene: 10. Germline CDR1 and CDR2: MDHEN and SYDVKM. The CDR3 is 16 residues long.

The gene calls are TRBV10-3 and TRBJ1-3; 10 bases line up with TRBD1. The CDR3 is made up of 17 amino acids. The germline V gene encodes CDR1 ENHRY and CDR2 SYGVKD. V lost 5 bases and J lost 4; bases outside the gene matches: 11. CDR3 sequence reads: CAISSIRTGGSGNTIYF. DNA for the CDR3: TGTGCCATCAGTTCAATCCGGACAGGGGGTTCCGGAAACACCATATATTTT.

The gene calls are TRBV6-4 and TRBJ1-5; D uncertain. The CDR3 runs 13 residues. Between the trimmed V and J ends, which lost 0 bases and 4 bases, there was a span of 4 bases. Germline values: CDR1 MRHNA, CDR2 SNTAGT. The chain's CDR3 is CASSDSSNQPQHF. For the CDR3, the DNA is TGTGCCAGCAGTGACTCGAGTAATCAGCCCCAGCATTTT.

The chain combines TRBV9 with TRBJ2-3; 8 nucleotides agree with TRBD1. The ends lost 3 bases at V and 2 bases at J; junction bases unmatched: 8. This CDR3 contains 16 residues. The V gene's germline CDR1 is SGDLS and CDR2 YYNGEE. In DNA, the CDR3 is TGTGCCAGCAGCGCCACCCCGGGACAGGCCACAGATACGCAGTATTTT. As protein: CASSATPGQATDTQYF.

V and J are TRBV15 and TRBJ1-5, with D tentatively TRBD1 (6 bases). Germline V gene data show CDR1 as LNHNV and CDR2 as YYDKDF (reference sequence). Trimming removed 3 bases from V and 5 bases from J, with 20 bases in between. The CDR3 spans 17 residues. This CDR3 reads CATSRAGSGHLHQPQHF. The CDR3 nucleotides are TGTGCCACCAGCAGGGCTGGTTCGGGACATCTTCATCAGCCCCAGCATTTT.

This clone was counted a few times. The rearrangement links TRBV6-5 to TRBJ2-3; 7 positions match TRBD1. Germline V lookup: CDR1 MNHEY, CDR2 SVGAGI. V lost 5 bases and J lost 0; bases outside the gene matches: 2. The CDR3 runs 14 residues. CDR3 nucleotides: TGTGCCAGCAGTCGGGACAGAAGCACAGATACGCAGTATTTT. This sequence encodes CASSRDRSTDTQYF.

CDR3 DNA sequence: TGTGCCAGCAGTGAATTACAGATGAATGAAAAACTGTTTTTT. Translating gives CASSELQMNEKLFF. The V gene is TRBV2, the J gene TRBJ1-4; D is ambiguous. Trimming removed 2 bases at V and 5 bases at J, with 9 bases between. Germline loops: CDR1 SNHLY, CDR2 FYNNEI. The CDR3 runs 14 residues.

The J gene is TRBJ1-4, the V gene TRBV18; 7 positions match TRBD1. Trimming at V came to 3 bases and at J to 3 bases, leaving 1 base not matched to a gene. The length of the CDR3 is 14 residues. CDR1 KGHSH and CDR2 LQKENI come from the germline V gene. Here the CDR3 DNA reads TGTGCCAGCTCACCGGGGACAGCTAATGAAAAACTGTTTTTT. Protein: CASSPGTANEKLFF.

This chain uses TRBV6-5 with TRBJ2-7; no clear D. V was trimmed by 0 bases and J by 4 bases, leaving 13 bases between them. The CDR3 totals 15 residues. Germline lookup yields CDR1 MNHEY and CDR2 SVGAGI. The CDR3 loop is CASSYSPAEVYEQYF. CDR3 nucleotide sequence: TGTGCCAGCAGTTACTCCCCGGCCGAGGTTTACGAGCAGTACTTC.

The chain recombines TRBV6-5 with TRBJ1-2, with D perhaps matching TRBD1 (6 bases). CDR3 length: 16 residues. V was trimmed by 0 bases and J by 2 bases, leaving 13 bases between them. In germline, CDR1 is MNHEY, CDR2 SVGAGI. The CDR3 nucleotides are TGTGCCAGCAGTTACTCGATCCGGGGGGGCAACTATGGCTACACCTTC. Translating it yields CASSYSIRGGNYGYTF.

The chain has TRBV5-4 and TRBJ2-1, with TRBD2 matching 14 bases. Unmatched junction bases numbered 11, after V lost 7 bases and J lost 8 bases. CDR1 and CDR2 from the germline V gene are SGHNT and YYREEE (reference sequence). The CDR3 loop spans 16 amino acids. This CDR3 reads CASPGLAGGGGDEQFF. In DNA, the CDR3 is TGTGCCAGCCCTGGACTAGCGGGAGGAGGGGGAGATGAGCAGTTCTTC.

The V gene is TRBV18, the J gene TRBJ2-7, with 7 bases that match TRBD1. Trimming at V came to 6 bases and at J to 5 bases, leaving 7 bases not matched to a gene. CDR3 length equals 13 residues. Germline V CDR1 and CDR2: KGHSH, LQKENI. In DNA, the CDR3 is TGTGCCAGCTCGGTCGGACAGGTGAACGAGCAGTACTTC. Translated, it gives CASSVGQVNEQYF.

This sequence joins TRBV12-5 and TRBJ2-1, with 10 positions matching TRBD2. V lost 6 bases and J lost 9; bases outside the gene matches: 11. This CDR3 comprises 15 residues. The germline V gene encodes CDR1 LGHNT and CDR2 FRNRAP. This CDR3 is CASGLLSGGAFEQFF. The CDR3 DNA sequence: TGTGCTAGTGGCCTACTGAGCGGGGGGGCCTTTGAGCAGTTCTTC.

V is TRBV9 and J is TRBJ1-2; D gene uncertain. The CDR3 spans 17 residues. The V gene lost 4 bases and the J gene lost 4 bases, with 23 bases spanning the gap. The V gene's germline CDR1 is SGDLS and CDR2 YYNGEE. The CDR3 DNA reads TGTGCCAGCAGCCCCCGAGGGCAAGGGCCAAGTGGCTATGGCTACACCTTC. It translates to CASSPRGQGPSGYGYTF.

The chain employs TRBV2 and TRBJ2-3; the match to TRBD1 covers 7 bases. V trimming: 6 bases; J trimming: 1 base; junction bases outside the gene matches: 7. The CDR3 spans 15 residues. Germline V lookup: CDR1 SNHLY, CDR2 FYNNEI. The CDR3 bases are TGTGCCAGCAGGAACCGGGACAGACGCACAGATACGCAGTATTTT. Its protein is CASRNRDRRTDTQYF. Full variable domain (outside the CDR3, taken from reference TRBV2 and TRBJ2-3): EPEVTQTPSHQVTQMGQEVILRCVPISNHLYFYWYRQILGQKVEFLVSFYNNEISEKSEIFDDQFSVERPDGSNFTLKIRSTKLEDSAMYFCASRNRDRRTDTQYFGPGTRLTVL.

This clone occurred a few times. This sequence joins TRBV5-1 and TRBJ1-6; D gene unclear. From germline, CDR1 is SGHRS and CDR2 YFSETQ. This CDR3 contains 15 residues. V gave up 1 base and J gave up 0 bases, with 5 bases separating them. The CDR3 is CASSLRSSYNSPLHF. CDR3 nucleotide sequence: TGCGCCAGCAGCTTGAGGAGCTCCTATAATTCACCCCTCCACTTT.

The gene calls are TRBV27 and TRBJ2-2, with 9 bases lining up with TRBD1. The ends lost 8 bases at V and 1 base at J; junction bases unmatched: 5. CDR3 length: 15 amino acids. Germline CDR1 is MNHEY and CDR2 is SMNVEV (reference sequence). As DNA, the CDR3 is TGTGCCAGCCTCCCGGGACAGGGGAACACCGGGGAGCTGTTTTTT. As protein: CASLPGQGNTGELFF.

The chain links TRBV6-1 to TRBJ1-2; TRBD1 is a possible D gene (5 bases). Germline values: CDR1 MNHNS, CDR2 SASEGT. Trimming stripped 3 bases from V and 0 bases from J, with 14 bases between. The CDR3 is 16 amino acids. For the CDR3, the DNA is TGTGCCAGCAGTGAGGAGGGGACGGTACCTAACTATGGCTACACCTTC. It encodes CASSEEGTVPNYGYTF.

The chain uses TRBV4-2 and TRBJ1-2; D is unresolved. The CDR3 runs to 15 residues. V lost 0 bases and J 4 bases, leaving 12 bases between the germline ends. Germline CDR1 is LGHNA and CDR2 is YNFKEQ. The CDR3 DNA sequence: TGTGCCAGCAGCCAAGATGGGCAGCTCCTCTATGGCTACACCTTC. This codes for CASSQDGQLLYGYTF.

V is TRBV28 and J is TRBJ1-1; D remains ambiguous. Trimming left V 4 bases short and J 4 bases short, with 4 bases between. Germline CDR1 reads MDHEN; CDR2 reads SYDVKM. This CDR3 region has 11 residues. The chain's CDR3 is CASSSFTEAFF. The CDR3 DNA is TGTGCCAGCAGTTCCTTCACTGAAGCTTTCTTT.

This chain joins TRBV4-1 and TRBJ2-1, with 10 bases lining up with TRBD2. The germline V gene encodes CDR1 MGHRA and CDR2 YSYEKL. Trimming cost V 2 bases and J 7 bases; bases outside gene matches: 11. CDR3 length: 17 amino acids. CDR3 DNA: TGCGCCAGCAGCCAACTACCGACGACTAGCGGGTGGAATGAGCAGTTCTTC. Translated: CASSQLPTTSGWNEQFF.

The chain has TRBV7-9 and TRBJ2-1, with TRBD1 matching over 11 bases. The germline V gene encodes CDR1 SEHNR and CDR2 FQNEAQ (reference sequence). V shed 4 bases, J shed 10 bases, and the junction held 9 bases outside the gene matches. The CDR3 is made up of 15 amino acids. CDR3 sequence (DNA): TGTGCCAGCAGCTGGGGACAGGGGGGCGGAAGGGAGCAGTTCTTC. Protein sequence: CASSWGQGGGREQFF.

The V and J genes are TRBV5-3 and TRBJ2-5; D is ambiguous. TRBV5-3 is placed among ORFs of uncertain function. The CDR3 contains 13 residues. With 1 base removed from V and 4 bases from J, the gap between germline ends came to 8 bases. CDR3 bases: TGTGCCAGAAGCTTGAATAACGGAGAGACCCAGTACTTC. Its translation: CARSLNNGETQYF.

The chain uses TRBV29-1 and TRBJ1-2; D perhaps matches TRBD1 (6 bases). The CDR3 covers 11 residues. V was cut by 5 bases and J by 4 bases, with 8 bases left in between. CDR1 and CDR2 (germline): SQVTM, ANQGSEA. CDR3 region: CSVWTVYGYTF. DNA of the CDR3: TGCAGCGTTTGGACAGTCTATGGCTACACCTTC.

V is TRBV3-1 (or the pseudogene TRBV3-2) and J is TRBJ1-6; 8 nucleotides line up with TRBD1. Trimming removed 3 bases from V and 10 bases from J; junction bases left unmatched: 11. This CDR3 contains 16 residues. Germline CDR1 reads LGHDT; CDR2 reads YNNKEL (reference sequence). The CDR3 is CASSHLLTGGNSPLHF. CDR3 sequence (DNA): TGTGCCAGCAGCCACCTTTTAACAGGGGGAAACTCACCCCTCCACTTT.